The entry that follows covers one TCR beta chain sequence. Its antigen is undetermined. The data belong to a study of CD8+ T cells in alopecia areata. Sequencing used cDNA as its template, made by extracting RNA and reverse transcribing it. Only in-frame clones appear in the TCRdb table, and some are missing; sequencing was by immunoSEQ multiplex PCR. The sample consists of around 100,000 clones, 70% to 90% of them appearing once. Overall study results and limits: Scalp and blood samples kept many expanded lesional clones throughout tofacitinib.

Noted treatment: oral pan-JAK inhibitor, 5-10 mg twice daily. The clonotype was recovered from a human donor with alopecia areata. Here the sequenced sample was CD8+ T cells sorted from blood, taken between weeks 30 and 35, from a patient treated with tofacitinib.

The CDR3 nucleotides are TGTGCCAGCAGCTTAAATGGGGGCGACGGCAATGAGCAGTTCTTC. Its translation: CASSLNGGDGNEQFF. This chain connects TRBV7-3 to TRBJ2-1; the D gene is possibly TRBD1 (6 bases). Trimming pared 1 base from V and 6 bases from J, leaving 13 bases between. CDR1 is SGHTA and CDR2 is FQGTGA in the germline V gene. This CDR3 has 15 amino acids.